Presented here are 17 T cell receptor beta chains from one specimen sequenced in a study of blood T cell repertoires in COVID-19. Only in-frame clones appear in the TCRdb table, and some are missing; sequencing was by immunoSEQ multiplex PCR. The sample has about 350,000 clones, over 80% seen once. The sequenced sample was peripheral blood. Every receptor here comes from a man aged 25-45 years with COVID-19, enrolled during active disease.

This chain connects TRBV5-5 to TRBJ2-7; TRBD1 might be the D (6 bases). CDR1 is SGHKS and CDR2 is YYEKEE in the germline V gene (reference sequence). There are 15 residues in the CDR3. V lost 2 bases to trimming and J lost 2 bases, with 14 bases between them. CDR3 loop: CASSFEPDRPYEQYF. CDR3 nucleotide sequence: TGTGCCAGCAGCTTCGAGCCTGACAGGCCCTACGAGCAGTACTTC.

The gene calls are TRBV28 and TRBJ1-2; perhaps TRBD1 as D (6 bases). The CDR3 runs to 13 residues. The germline CDR1 and CDR2 sequences are MDHEN and SYDVKM. Trimming took 6 bases from V and 4 from J, leaving 12 bases between them. Written as DNA, the CDR3 is TGTGCCAGCAGCCGACAGGCCCTCTATGGCTACACCTTC. The encoded protein is CASSRQALYGYTF.

The rearrangement uses TRBV7-2 and TRBJ2-1, with 8 bases aligning to TRBD1. CDR1 and CDR2 (germline): SGHTA, FQGNSA. V shed 0 bases, J shed 4 bases, and the junction held 17 bases outside the gene matches. CDR3 length: 20 residues. This CDR3 is CASSLARWQGARRSYNEQFF. The CDR3 DNA follows: TGTGCCAGCAGCTTAGCTCGGTGGCAGGGGGCGCGTAGGTCATACAATGAGCAGTTCTTC.

The rearrangement uses TRBV19 and TRBJ1-5; D may be TRBD1 (5 bases). Germline V gives CDR1 LNHDA, CDR2 SQIVND (reference sequence). CDR3 length equals 18 residues. The V gene lost 7 bases and the J gene lost 2 bases, with 24 bases spanning the gap. CDR3 nucleotide sequence: TGTGCCAGTAATATCCTGTTGGGGACTGGCGGTCGCAATCAGCCCCAGCATTTT. Residues: CASNILLGTGGRNQPQHF.

J is TRBJ2-3 and V is TRBV24-1; TRBD2 matches 7 bases. The length of the CDR3 is 13 residues. The germline gives CDR1 KGHDR, CDR2 SFDVKD. V shed 3 bases, J shed 6 bases, and the junction held 2 bases outside the gene matches. DNA for the CDR3: TGTGCCACCAGTGATCAACTAGCGGATACGCAGTATTTT. This sequence encodes CATSDQLADTQYF.

The chain uses TRBV29-1 and TRBJ2-2; no clear D gene. There are 11 residues in the CDR3. The ends were cut back, 7 bases at V and 4 bases at J, with 7 bases in the middle. The germline gives CDR1 SQVTM, CDR2 ANQGSEA. As DNA, the CDR3 is TGCAGCGCCCGTTCCACCGGGGAGCTGTTTTTT. Residues: CSARSTGELFF.

The chain couples TRBV2 to TRBJ2-1; 11 nucleotides agree with TRBD2. This CDR3 contains 16 residues. The V gene end was trimmed by 3 bases and the J gene end by 5 bases; junction bases not matched to a gene: 6. Germline CDR1 is SNHLY and CDR2 is FYNNEI. CDR3 nucleotide sequence: TGTGCCAGCAGTGACTGGGGACTAGCGGACCACAATGAGCAGTTCTTC. It encodes CASSDWGLADHNEQFF.

This clone has a single count. Here the CDR3 DNA reads TGTGCCAGCAGTTTAGGAGGAGGGGGCGGGACCCAGTACTTC. Translating it yields CASSLGGGGGTQYF. The chain employs TRBV27 and TRBJ2-5; TRBD1 might be the D (7 bases). The CDR3 totals 14 residues. CDR1 is MNHEY, CDR2 SMNVEV, per germline (reference sequence). The V end was cut by 2 bases, the J end by 7 bases, with 14 bases between.

The V and J genes are TRBV27 and TRBJ1-1; 8 bases match TRBD1. V was pared by 3 bases and J by 7 bases, with 4 bases of the junction left unmatched. CDR3 length equals 13 residues. Germline-derived CDR1 and CDR2 are MNHEY and SMNVEV (reference sequence). CDR3 protein: CASSFGGTGEAFF. The CDR3 DNA follows: TGTGCCAGCAGTTTTGGAGGGACAGGTGAAGCTTTCTTT.

The rearrangement links TRBV6-5 to TRBJ1-5; tentatively, D is TRBD1 (6 bases). Trimming stripped 6 bases from V and 7 bases from J, with 16 bases between. The CDR3 contains 14 residues. In germline, CDR1 is MNHEY, CDR2 SVGAGI. CDR3 coding DNA: TGTGCCAGCAGGCTTAGGGGGGGCCTACAGCCCCAGCATTTT. It encodes CASRLRGGLQPQHF.

The chain employs TRBV5-6 and TRBJ2-3; TRBD1 matches at 7 bases. The CDR3 covers 16 residues. Germline V CDR1 and CDR2: SGHDT, YYEEEE. V was clipped by 7 bases and J by 0 bases; unmatched bases: 11. The CDR3 DNA is TGTGCCAGCGGACCCGTCGACAGGGCTAGCACAGATACGCAGTATTTT. This codes for CASGPVDRASTDTQYF.

The rearrangement uses TRBV4-3 and TRBJ1-6; D is ambiguous. The CDR3 consists of 15 residues. V gave up 3 bases and J gave up 7 bases, with 13 bases separating them. Germline V gene data show CDR1 as LGHNA and CDR2 as YSLEER. CDR3 nucleotides: TGCGCCAGCAGCCACCAATACGCGCCGAATTCACCCCTCCACTTT. This codes for CASSHQYAPNSPLHF.

Here the CDR3 reads CASSYSMTGEQFF. The CDR3 DNA follows: TGTGCCAGCAGTTACTCGATGACGGGTGAGCAGTTCTTC. The chain combines TRBV6-5 with TRBJ2-1; D remains unclear. Germline CDR1 reads MNHEY; CDR2 reads SVGAGI. Trimming left V 0 bases short and J 9 bases short, with 9 bases between. This CDR3 has 13 amino acids.

The chain employs TRBV27 and TRBJ2-2; 8 bases fit TRBD1. V lost 0 bases to trimming and J lost 6 bases; unmatched junction nucleotides: 6. From germline, CDR1 is MNHEY and CDR2 SMNVEV (reference sequence). The CDR3 loop spans 16 amino acids. CDR3 sequence reads: CASSLSSDRVAGELFF. The CDR3 region has the DNA TGTGCCAGCAGTTTATCTTCGGACAGGGTAGCCGGGGAGCTGTTTTTT.

J is TRBJ2-2 and V is TRBV18; D not certain. The CDR3 is 15 residues long. Looked up from germline, CDR1 is KGHSH and CDR2 is LQKENI. V lost 0 bases, J lost 6 bases, and 11 bases lay in between. CDR3 DNA sequence: TGTGCCAGCTCACCACCGAGCTACGAACCCGGGGAGCTGTTTTTT. It translates to CASSPPSYEPGELFF.

J is TRBJ2-7 and V is TRBV5-1; tentative D call: TRBD1 (6 bases). Germline V gives CDR1 SGHRS, CDR2 YFSETQ. The CDR3 has 18 amino acids. Trimming shortened V by 2 bases and J by 1 base, and 22 bases separated the two germline ends. CDR3: CASSFQYRDPYGSYEQYF. The CDR3 nucleotides are TGCGCCAGCAGCTTTCAGTACAGGGACCCGTATGGATCCTACGAGCAGTACTTC.

The sample holds a few counts of this clone. V gene TRBV6-5 combines with J gene TRBJ1-6, with a possible D match to TRBD1 (5 bases). The length of the CDR3 is 15 residues. V lost 6 bases to trimming and J lost 10 bases, with 19 bases between them. Germline V lookup: CDR1 MNHEY, CDR2 SVGAGI. The CDR3 bases are TGTGCCAGCAGCCAGGGTGTCGGTATCGGCTCACCCCTCCACTTT. Protein product: CASSQGVGIGSPLHF.